This TCR beta chain is drawn from a study of blood T cell repertoires in COVID-19. Background on the study: Donors in the United States, Italy and Spain gave samples during acute or convalescent COVID-19. Sample material is recorded as cDNA or gDNA derived from T cells, B-cell-depleted T cells, or PBMCs.

Original handling: Reference gene primer amplification gave nucleated cell count estimates. Only in-frame clones appear in the TCRdb table, and some are missing; sequencing was by immunoSEQ multiplex PCR. V and J calls and clone size follow that table, whereas D and trimming were derived from the DNA. The profile shows fewer than 200,000 clones, about 89% of them singletons. Trimming shortened V by 6 bases and J by 0 bases, and 14 bases separated the two germline ends. The CDR3 consists of 15 residues. Germline assignment: CDR1 SQVTM and CDR2 ANQGSEA. The chain carries TRBV29-1 and TRBJ2-2; D may be TRBD2 (6 bases). What was sequenced was peripheral blood. The sequence was obtained from a man in his late teens or twenties who had recovered from COVID-19. Here the CDR3 DNA reads TGCAGCGTCCTAGGACTACCCCCGAACACCGGGGAGCTGTTTTTT. It yields the protein CSVLGLPPNTGELFF.